There are a few counts of the clone carrying this T cell receptor (beta chain). The target antigen is unknown. The CDR3 is made up of 15 amino acids. J gave up 4 bases and V 2 bases, and 6 bases lay outside the gene matches. Germline V lookup: CDR1 MNHNY, CDR2 SVGAGI (reference sequence). The entry originates in a study of beta chain features in type 1 diabetes. Study results and caveats: Type 1 diabetes patients had TCRB CDR3s that were shorter (moderately but significantly so) in all four CD4+ subsets. Type 1 diabetes patients had VDJ junctions that carried fewer insertions and more deletions. A greater similarity of naive, central memory and Treg TCRB repertoires was seen among patients than among healthy donors.

Reverse transcribing all isolated RNA meant expressed TCRB transcripts were sequenced. There were around 3.5 million reads on average in the naive, central memory and regulatory T cell samples. Measured with immunoSEQ multiplex PCR; TCRdb has only the in-frame clones, and not every one. The sample records more than 550,000 clones, over 12% being singletons. Via the markers CD45RO/CCR7/CD25/CD127/CD95/CD27, stem cell-like memory, regulatory, central memory and naive CD4+ cells were sorted. The rearrangement uses TRBV6-6 and TRBJ2-3, with 7 bases lining up with TRBD1. The receptor was derived from a young man with type 1 diabetes. The sample taken for sequencing was naive CD4+ T cells from blood. The CDR3, as DNA: TGTGCCAGCAGTTACGACGACAGGGCCTCAGATACGCAGTATTTT. Translated: CASSYDDRASDTQYF.